The 32 T cell receptor beta chains below all came from one sample that was sequenced in a study of blood T cell repertoires in COVID-19 (dated by TCRdb to about 2020). The receptor library was made with the immunoSEQ multiplex PCR assay. TCRdb mirrors the immuneACCESS table, restricted to in-frame sequences. Some clones are absent from its copies; in checked studies, under half trace to an unresolved V gene, and the reason for the others is unknown. In all, the sample holds about 250,000 clones, and roughly 88% of those were seen once. The top ten hold around 6% of the sample. Sequences were obtained from peripheral blood. The origin of the receptors is an elderly woman with COVID-19, enrolled during active disease.

V gene TRBV5-1 combines with J gene TRBJ2-3, with TRBD2 identical over 8 bases. This CDR3 has 14 amino acids. Germline CDR1 SGHRS, CDR2 YFSETQ. The ends lost 8 bases at V and 4 bases at J; junction bases unmatched: 9. CDR3 nucleotide sequence: TGCGCCAGTAATGCGGGACTAGACCCAGATACGCAGTATTTT. Its protein product is CASNAGLDPDTQYF.

V usage is TRBV5-6 and J usage is TRBJ1-1, with D uncertain. The V end was cut by 5 bases, the J end by 0 bases, with 8 bases between. CDR1 is SGHDT and CDR2 is YYEEEE in the germline V gene. This CDR3 has 13 amino acids. DNA of the CDR3: TGTGCCAGCAGGGCCTTCGTGAACACTGAAGCTTTCTTT. Protein product: CASRAFVNTEAFF.

On this clone: The identical CDR3 is also encoded by other nucleotide sequences in the sample. The chain links TRBV7-7 to TRBJ2-5; a weak D match, TRBD1 (5 bases). Trimming removed 3 bases at V and 2 bases at J, with 10 bases between. There are 14 residues in the CDR3. Germline CDR1 reads SSHAT; CDR2 reads FNYEAQ (reference sequence). CDR3 nucleotides: TGTGCCAGCAGCTTGTCTGGACAACAAGAGACCCAGTACTTC. Encoded protein: CASSLSGQQETQYF.

The chain uses TRBV7-8 and TRBJ1-2, with D possibly TRBD1 on 6 matching bases. Germline lookup yields CDR1 SGHVS and CDR2 FQNEAQ. The CDR3 runs 13 residues. With 5 bases removed from V and 1 base from J, the gap between germline ends came to 8 bases. Written as DNA, the CDR3 is TGTGCCAGCAGCATGGACAGTAACTATGGCTACACCTTC. Its translation is CASSMDSNYGYTF.

V gene TRBV18 combines with J gene TRBJ2-3; 10 nucleotides line up with TRBD1. The CDR3 loop spans 17 amino acids. Germline assignment: CDR1 KGHSH and CDR2 LQKENI. V lost 3 bases, J lost 3 bases, and 9 bases stayed unmatched. The CDR3 sequence is CASSPAGTGVVTDTQYF. As DNA, the CDR3 is TGTGCCAGCTCACCGGCCGGGACAGGGGTGGTGACAGATACGCAGTATTTT.

CDR3: CASSRGGPTEAFF. CDR3 nucleotides: TGTGCCAGCAGCCGCGGAGGGCCAACTGAAGCTTTCTTT. The J gene is TRBJ1-1, the V gene TRBV27; D is ambiguous. CDR1 MNHEY and CDR2 SMNVEV come from the germline V gene (reference sequence). The CDR3 has 13 amino acids. The V end was cut by 6 bases, the J end by 5 bases, with 13 bases between.

This chain joins TRBV28 and TRBJ1-5; 9 bases fit TRBD1. This CDR3 has 15 amino acids. Germline trimming cut 6 bases from V and 6 bases from J; bases unmatched to any gene: 9. The germline V gene has CDR1 MDHEN and CDR2 SYDVKM. CDR3 in amino acids: CASSPGTGTFQPQHF. CDR3 nucleotides: TGTGCCAGCAGCCCCGGGACAGGGACGTTTCAGCCCCAGCATTTT.

This clone was observed a handful of times. The chain is built from TRBV7-9 and TRBJ2-1, with 7 bases that match TRBD1. Germline loops: CDR1 SEHNR, CDR2 FQNEAQ (reference sequence). This CDR3 is 12 amino acids long. V trimming: 4 bases; J trimming: 10 bases; junction bases outside the gene matches: 4. In DNA, the CDR3 is TGTGCCAGCAGCTCAGGGGGTAAGGAGCAGTTCTTC. Translation: CASSSGGKEQFF. The whole variable domain, filled in from reference TRBV7-9 and TRBJ2-1, reads DTGVSQNPRHKITKRGQNVTFRCDPISEHNRLYWYRQTLGQGPEFLTYFQNEAQLEKSRLLSDRFSAERPKGSFSTLEIQRTEQGDSAMYLCASSSGGKEQFFGPGTRLTVL.

This chain links TRBV7-8 with TRBJ1-4; 11 nucleotides line up with TRBD1. Germline V CDR1 and CDR2: SGHVS, FQNEAQ. There are 14 residues in the CDR3. The ends lost 5 bases at V and 13 bases at J; junction bases unmatched: 9. This CDR3 reads CASSLGQGASRLFF. Here the CDR3 DNA reads TGTGCCAGCAGCCTTGGACAGGGGGCCTCGCGACTGTTTTTT.

The chain carries TRBV2 and TRBJ1-1; 9 positions match TRBD1. Per germline, CDR1 SNHLY and CDR2 FYNNEI. Unmatched junction bases numbered 10, after V lost 10 bases and J lost 4 bases. The CDR3 length is 14 residues. This CDR3 reads CATTGQGGGTEAFF. The CDR3 DNA is TGTGCCACCACGGGACAGGGCGGGGGCACTGAAGCTTTCTTT.

Worth noting for this clone: An end of the junction differs from the germline gene, which may be a read error. V usage is TRBV18 and J usage is TRBJ2-1; 11 nucleotides agree with TRBD2. The CDR3 contains 17 residues. Germline V gene data show CDR1 as KGHSH and CDR2 as LQKENI. The CDR3 spells CASSLHLAGGIPNGQFF. The CDR3 DNA reads TGTGCCAGCTCACTACATCTAGCGGGGGGCATTCCCAATGGGCAGTTCTTC.

The V call is TRBV25-1, the J call TRBJ1-6; D is uncertain. Trimming removed 0 bases from V and 1 base from J, with 7 bases in between. Germline V gives CDR1 MGHDK, CDR2 SYGVNS. The CDR3 length is 16 residues. In nucleotides, the CDR3 is TGTGCCAGCAGTGAATACCCGAGGTCCTATAATTCACCCCTCCACTTT. Its translation is CASSEYPRSYNSPLHF.

The chain joins TRBV5-1 to TRBJ2-7; D is perhaps TRBD2 (6 bases). This CDR3 is 16 amino acids long. Trimming pared 0 bases from V and 2 bases from J, leaving 15 bases between. CDR1 is SGHRS, CDR2 YFSETQ, per germline. The CDR3 coding sequence is TGCGCCAGCAGCTTGGCCGAAGTGGGGGGACCCTACGAGCAGTACTTC. Translating gives CASSLAEVGGPYEQYF.

The chain recombines TRBV27 with TRBJ1-5, with 9 bases fitting TRBD1. The CDR3 is 17 residues long. Germline loops: CDR1 MNHEY, CDR2 SMNVEV (reference sequence). The trim removed 3 bases at V and 5 bases at J, leaving 11 bases unmatched. Here the CDR3 DNA reads TGTGCCAGCAGTTTTCCGGGACAGGGAGGGGAGGATCAGCCCCAGCATTTT. Residues: CASSFPGQGGEDQPQHF.

Only one count was recorded for this clone. The chain has TRBV5-1 and TRBJ2-3; D is perhaps TRBD1 (6 bases). Germline CDR1 and CDR2: SGHRS and YFSETQ. CDR3 length equals 14 residues. Trimming shortened V by 4 bases and J by 6 bases, and 15 bases separated the two germline ends. CDR3 DNA sequence: TGCGCCAGCAGCCAGGGGACGGTCGGGGATACGCAGTATTTT. It translates to CASSQGTVGDTQYF.

The gene calls are TRBV5-6 and TRBJ2-5; no clear D. Trimming shortened V by 1 base and J by 5 bases, and 3 bases separated the two germline ends. There are 11 residues in the CDR3. Germline assignment: CDR1 SGHDT and CDR2 YYEEEE. This CDR3 is CASSLSETQYF. The CDR3 nucleotides read TGTGCCAGCAGCTTGTCGGAGACCCAGTACTTC.

The count of this clone is one. The chain has TRBV6-2 or TRBV6-3 and TRBJ2-3, with a weak D call TRBD1 (5 bases). This CDR3 is built from 18 residues. Trimming shortened V by 0 bases and J by 3 bases, and 19 bases separated the two germline ends. Germline values: CDR1 MNHEY, CDR2 SVGEGT. CDR3 in amino acids: CASSYSSGFGGATDTQYF. The DNA for the CDR3 is TGTGCCAGCAGTTACTCCTCGGGTTTTGGTGGGGCAACAGATACGCAGTATTTT.

The chain is built from TRBV19 and TRBJ1-2, with D possibly matching TRBD1 (5 bases). Trimming pared 2 bases from V and 8 bases from J, leaving 9 bases between. The length of the CDR3 is 12 residues. Germline CDR1 is LNHDA and CDR2 is SQIVND (reference sequence). The DNA for the CDR3 is TGTGCCAGTAGTATATTAGGGGTCGGCTACACCTTC. Amino acids: CASSILGVGYTF.

The V call is TRBV19, the J call TRBJ1-3, with D perhaps matching TRBD1 (5 bases). The CDR3 has 16 amino acids. Between the trimmed V and J ends, which lost 3 bases and 0 bases, there was a span of 12 bases. Germline CDR1 LNHDA, CDR2 SQIVND (reference sequence). Here the CDR3 reads CASSMNRPNSGNTIYF. As DNA, the CDR3 is TGTGCCAGTAGTATGAACAGGCCTAACTCTGGAAACACCATATATTTT.

V usage is TRBV28 and J usage is TRBJ1-2; tentatively, D is TRBD1 (5 bases). From germline, CDR1 is MDHEN and CDR2 SYDVKM. The CDR3 runs to 14 residues. Deletions cut 7 bases from V and 4 bases from J, with 16 bases between. CDR3 nucleotide sequence: TGTGCCAGCACCCCCGGGACTCCCTTCTATGGCTACACCTTC. Encoded protein: CASTPGTPFYGYTF.

The rearrangement links TRBV4-1 to TRBJ1-2; D is undetermined. This CDR3 has 15 residues. Germline assignment: CDR1 MGHRA and CDR2 YSYEKL. Trimming left V 1 base short and J 2 bases short, with 11 bases between. The CDR3 is CASSQVSTENYGYTF. The DNA for the CDR3 is TGCGCCAGCAGCCAAGTATCTACAGAGAACTATGGCTACACCTTC.

This clone was counted a few times. This chain connects TRBV2 to TRBJ1-6, with TRBD1 matching 10 bases. The CDR3 contains 15 residues. Germline V gives CDR1 SNHLY, CDR2 FYNNEI. Trimming removed 9 bases from V and 0 bases from J; junction bases left unmatched: 2. The CDR3 sequence: CASWDRGSYNSPLHF. The CDR3 coding sequence is TGTGCCAGTTGGGACAGGGGCTCCTATAATTCACCCCTCCACTTT.

This sequence joins TRBV28 and TRBJ1-2, with TRBD1 identical over 9 bases. After removal of 8 bases from V and 0 bases from J, the junction contained 10 bases not matched to a gene. Germline CDR1 is MDHEN and CDR2 is SYDVKM. This CDR3 has 16 amino acids. The CDR3 loop reads CASVTWGQGTNYGYTF. The CDR3 region has the DNA TGTGCCAGCGTAACGTGGGGACAGGGTACTAACTATGGCTACACCTTC.

This clone was seen a handful of times. The chain has TRBV19 and TRBJ2-7; 9 bases align to TRBD1. CDR3 length: 19 residues. V dropped 0 bases and J dropped 2; count of bases not matched to a gene: 14. Germline CDR1 LNHDA, CDR2 SQIVND (reference sequence). In nucleotides, the CDR3 is TGTGCCAGTAGTATAGATGGGACAGGGCACTCACCCCTTACCTACGAGCAGTACTTC. This translates into CASSIDGTGHSPLTYEQYF.

In nucleotides, the CDR3 is TGTGCCAGCAGCCTTGCTACCGGGACAGTCGGTTCACCCCTCCACTTT. It specifies CASSLATGTVGSPLHF. The chain carries TRBV7-2 and TRBJ1-6; 7 bases align to TRBD1. V was pared by 5 bases and J by 9 bases, with 13 bases of the junction left unmatched. This CDR3 is built from 16 residues. Germline values: CDR1 SGHTA, CDR2 FQGNSA.

V and J are TRBV7-9 and TRBJ2-1, with D possibly TRBD2 on 7 matching bases. The germline CDR1 and CDR2 sequences are SEHNR and FQNEAQ (reference sequence). Trimming pared 1 base from V and 7 bases from J, leaving 11 bases between. The CDR3 has 14 amino acids. In nucleotides, the CDR3 is TGTGCCAGCAGCTTAGGCCGGGGGGCAAATGAGCAGTTCTTC. This translates into CASSLGRGANEQFF.

This clone is a singleton in its sample. This chain links TRBV10-1 with TRBJ1-3; D unresolved. The CDR3 consists of 16 residues. Per germline, CDR1 WNHNN and CDR2 SYGVQD (reference sequence). The germline V and J ends were trimmed by 0 bases and 2 bases, with 11 bases remaining between them. For the CDR3, the DNA is TGCGCCAGCAGTGAGTCGTCGCTCGGGGCTGGAAACACCATATATTTT. It specifies CASSESSLGAGNTIYF.

This chain connects TRBV7-8 to TRBJ1-5; weak D call: TRBD1 (5 bases). The germline CDR1 and CDR2 sequences are SGHVS and FQNEAQ. V gave up 1 base and J gave up 5 bases, with 9 bases separating them. This CDR3 spans 14 amino acids. The CDR3 loop reads CASSLDRGYQPQHF. CDR3 DNA sequence: TGTGCCAGCAGCTTAGATCGGGGGTATCAGCCCCAGCATTTT.

The rearrangement links TRBV27 to TRBJ1-1; TRBD1 matches 8 bases. Germline V gene sequence: CDR1 MNHEY, CDR2 SMNVEV (reference sequence). V was pared by 4 bases and J by 7 bases, with 5 bases of the junction left unmatched. The CDR3 covers 13 residues. The CDR3 DNA reads as TGTGCCAGCAGTTCACAGGGGGACGGTGAAGCTTTCTTT. It encodes CASSSQGDGEAFF.

The rearrangement uses TRBV29-1 and TRBJ2-2; D uncertain. V lost 4 bases, J lost 4 bases, and 7 bases lay in between. This CDR3 has 12 amino acids. The germline V gene encodes CDR1 SQVTM and CDR2 ANQGSEA. The CDR3 is CSVVSGTGELFF. The CDR3 nucleotides are TGCAGCGTTGTTAGTGGCACCGGGGAGCTGTTTTTT.

This rearrangement joins TRBV7-9 to TRBJ2-6; 8 bases line up with TRBD1. Germline CDR1 is SEHNR and CDR2 is FQNEAQ (reference sequence). With V trimmed by 11 bases and J by 4 bases, 10 bases remained unmatched. This CDR3 comprises 15 residues. CDR3 sequence reads: CAEPQGARGANVLTF. DNA of the CDR3: TGTGCCGAGCCCCAGGGGGCGAGGGGGGCCAACGTCCTGACTTTC.

V gene TRBV5-6 combines with J gene TRBJ2-5; D possibly corresponds to TRBD2 (6 bases). CDR1 and CDR2 from the germline V gene are SGHDT and YYEEEE. V shed 4 bases and J shed 1 base, with 17 bases lying between them. The CDR3 sequence is 16 residues long. CDR3 DNA: TGTGCCAGCAGCGTGGGAGGAGGCAGCCGCCAAGAGACCCAGTACTTC. Amino acids: CASSVGGGSRQETQYF.